The sequence of this T cell receptor (beta chain) was determined in a study of naive and memory T cell subsets. Both TRBC1 and TRBC2 were covered by a beta constant-region primer of two equimolar oligonucleotides. The ligated cDNA underwent four PCR rounds using SP2 and nested alpha and beta constant-region primers. TCRdb re-analysed the UMI-ligation and nested PCR reads in MiXCR, keeping a single row per CDR3 protein. The data hold 120,000 to 150,000 distinct CDR3 sequences, with about 18% observed a single time. Cells stained for CD3, CD4, CD8, CD45RA and CD27 were sorted into four subsets. Trimming took 4 bases from V and 2 from J, leaving 11 bases between them. Germline CDR1 MDHEN, CDR2 SYDVKM. This CDR3 region has 15 residues.

Sequenced material: naive CD4+ T cells from blood. This clonotype was obtained from a human donor in good health. The V call is TRBV28, the J call TRBJ2-2; no reliable D call. The CDR3 nucleotides are TGTGCCAGCAGTTCCGAACCCGACAACACCGGGGAGCTGTTTTTT. Protein: CASSSEPDNTGELFF.